The 8 T cell receptor beta chains presented below share a single source sample, sequenced in a study of T cells expressing NK-cell markers (dated by TCRdb to about 2020). The library relied on 5' RACE. Reads for this sample came from an Illumina HiSeq 2000. Each entry corresponds to one CDR3 protein sequence from reads that TCRdb reprocessed, and DNA is not given. The sample's own table lists 300,000 or so distinct CDR3 sequences. The top ten hold roughly 4.2% of the sample. Sequenced: blood T cells: a sorted CD56 or NKG2C T cell subset, CD4+ or CD8+ T cells, or bulk PBMC T cells (not recorded which). These receptor sequences come from a woman aged 18 to 75 in good health.

The CDR3 loop is CASSRDRVASTDTQYF. The J gene is TRBJ2-3, the V gene TRBV27. CDR3 length: 16 amino acids. Per the germline V gene, CDR1 is MNHEY and CDR2 is SMNVEV (reference sequence).

The chain's CDR3 is CATSRDLVAGANEQYF. The chain employs TRBV15 and TRBJ2-7; without DNA, the TCRdb call of TRBD2 cannot be checked. The CDR3 runs 16 residues. Germline assignment: CDR1 LNHNV and CDR2 YYDKDF (reference sequence).

The rearrangement joins TRBV7-3 to TRBJ2-3; TCRdb lists TRBD1, though no DNA is available to test this call. Germline CDR1 SGHTA, CDR2 FQGTGA. The length of the CDR3 is 19 residues. CDR3 residues: CASSYPLGGQGVAGDTQYF.

This rearrangement joins TRBV6-5 to TRBJ2-5; TCRdb proposes TRBD1, but this gene call is untestable without DNA. Germline V gene sequence: CDR1 MNHEY, CDR2 SVGAGI. The CDR3 consists of 16 residues. CDR3 protein: CASSYSSTGYQETQYF.

This rearrangement joins TRBV12-3 or TRBV12-4 to TRBJ2-3; TCRdb's D call of TRBD1 is untestable without DNA. This CDR3 is 15 amino acids long. The CDR3 loop is CASSSGGPPSDTQYF.

The chain joins TRBV6-2 or TRBV6-3 to TRBJ1-2; TCRdb outputs TRBD1, but without DNA this stays unchecked. The germline CDR1 and CDR2 sequences are MNHEY and SVGEGT. The CDR3 is made up of 18 amino acids. The CDR3 is CASSGAGLRDRGNYGYTF.

The chain is built from TRBV7-2 and TRBJ2-1; TCRdb proposes TRBD2, but this gene call is untestable without DNA. Germline CDR1 reads SGHTA; CDR2 reads FQGNSA. There are 16 residues in the CDR3. The CDR3 here is CASSLAGTSGNNEQFF.

The chain joins TRBV7-9 to TRBJ1-1. CDR1 is SEHNR and CDR2 is FQNEAQ in the germline V gene (reference sequence). The CDR3 contains 16 residues. CDR3 protein: CASSYPLDGSLNEAFF. The whole variable domain, filled in from reference TRBV7-9 and TRBJ1-1, reads DTGVSQNPRHKITKRGQNVTFRCDPISEHNRLYWYRQTLGQGPEFLTYFQNEAQLEKSRLLSDRFSAERPKGSFSTLEIQRTEQGDSAMYLCASSYPLDGSLNEAFFGQGTRLTVV.